The present T cell receptor (beta chain) was sequenced within a study of blood T cell repertoires in COVID-19. In the study overall: From the United States, Italy and Spain came samples of acute and convalescent COVID-19. In each case, the material was cDNA or gDNA derived from T cells, B-cell-depleted T cells, or PBMCs.

This clone is a singleton in its sample. Authors' methods: Estimates of nucleated cell counts were drawn from the amplification of reference gene primers. Method: immunoSEQ multiplex PCR; TCRdb's copy keeps in-frame clones and lacks some. V and J calls and clone size are as listed in that table; D and trimming were resolved from the DNA. The table lists roughly 150,000 clones, 83% of them singletons. There are 15 residues in the CDR3. V trimming: 9 bases; J trimming: 8 bases; junction bases outside the gene matches: 12. Germline V CDR1 and CDR2: SGHTA, FQGTGA. V and J are TRBV7-3 and TRBJ1-6; 8 positions match TRBD1. Sequenced: peripheral blood. The receptor was isolated from a woman of 80 years or more with acute or convalescent COVID-19. The CDR3 DNA reads as TGTGCCAGGCCGCGCAGGGGGCCCGGGGATTCACCCCTCCACTTT. Its protein is CARPRRGPGDSPLHF.